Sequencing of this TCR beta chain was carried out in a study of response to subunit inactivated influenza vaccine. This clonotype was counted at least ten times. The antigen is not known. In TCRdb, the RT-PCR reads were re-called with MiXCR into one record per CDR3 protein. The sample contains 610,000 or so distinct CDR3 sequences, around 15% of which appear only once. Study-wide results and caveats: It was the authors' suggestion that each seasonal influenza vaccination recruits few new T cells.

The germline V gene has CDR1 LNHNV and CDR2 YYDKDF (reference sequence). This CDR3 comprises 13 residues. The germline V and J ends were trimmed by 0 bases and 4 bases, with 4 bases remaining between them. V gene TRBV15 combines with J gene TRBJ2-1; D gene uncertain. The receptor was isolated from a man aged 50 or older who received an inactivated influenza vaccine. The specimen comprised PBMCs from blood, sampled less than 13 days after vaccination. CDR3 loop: CATSRERYNEQFF. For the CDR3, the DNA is TGTGCCACCAGCAGAGAGCGATACAATGAGCAGTTCTTC.